This T cell receptor beta chain was sequenced for a study of response to subunit inactivated influenza vaccine. General study results and limits: Each seasonal influenza vaccination recruits few new T cells, the authors suggested.

TCRdb re-analysed the RT-PCR reads in MiXCR, keeping a single row per CDR3 protein. The data hold 550,000 to 800,000 distinct CDR3 sequences, with around 14% observed a single time. CDR1 is MNHEY and CDR2 is SVGEGT in the germline V gene. V lost 6 bases to trimming and J lost 13 bases, with 18 bases between them. The CDR3 has 12 residues. This clonotype was counted between two and nine times. Its target is not known. The TCR originated in a man aged 45-65 years who received an inactivated influenza vaccine. Source: PBMCs from blood, taken 11 to 12 days after vaccination. The rearrangement uses TRBV6-2 or TRBV6-3 and TRBJ2-5; D tentatively reads TRBD1 or TRBD2 (6 bases each). This CDR3 is CASRHYGGSRYF. The CDR3 region has the DNA TGTGCCAGCAGACATTACGGGGGCTCGAGGTACTTC.